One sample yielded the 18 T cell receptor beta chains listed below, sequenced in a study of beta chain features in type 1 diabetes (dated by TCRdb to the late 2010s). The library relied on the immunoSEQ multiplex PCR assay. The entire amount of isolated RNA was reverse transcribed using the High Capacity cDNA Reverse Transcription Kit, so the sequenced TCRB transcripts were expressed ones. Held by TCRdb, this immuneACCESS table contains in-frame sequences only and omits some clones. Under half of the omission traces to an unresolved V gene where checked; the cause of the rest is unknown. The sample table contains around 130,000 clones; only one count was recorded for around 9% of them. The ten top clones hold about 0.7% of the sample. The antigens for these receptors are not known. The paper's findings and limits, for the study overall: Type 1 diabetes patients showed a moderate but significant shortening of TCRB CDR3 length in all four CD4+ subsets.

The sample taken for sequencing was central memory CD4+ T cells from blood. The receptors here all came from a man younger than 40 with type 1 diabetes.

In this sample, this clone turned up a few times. CDR3 region: CASSPAVSYEQYF. CDR3 DNA sequence: TGTGCCAGCTCACCAGCGGTCTCCTACGAGCAGTACTTC. This chain links TRBV18 with TRBJ2-7; no firm D call. Germline V gives CDR1 KGHSH, CDR2 LQKENI. Trimming took off 2 bases at V and 0 bases at J, with 5 bases between the two ends. CDR3 length equals 13 residues.

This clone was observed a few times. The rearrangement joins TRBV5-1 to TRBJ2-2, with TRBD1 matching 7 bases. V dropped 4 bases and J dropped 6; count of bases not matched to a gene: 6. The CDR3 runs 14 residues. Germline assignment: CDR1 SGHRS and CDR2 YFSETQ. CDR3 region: CASSNSTGAGELFF. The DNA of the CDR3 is TGCGCCAGCAGCAACTCAACAGGGGCCGGGGAGCTGTTTTTT.

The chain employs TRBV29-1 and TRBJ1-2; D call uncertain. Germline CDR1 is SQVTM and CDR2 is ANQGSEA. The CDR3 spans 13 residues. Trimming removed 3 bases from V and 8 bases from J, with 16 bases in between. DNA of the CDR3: TGCAGCGTTGATGGCCCGCTTGGCGGGGGCTACACCTTC. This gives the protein CSVDGPLGGGYTF.

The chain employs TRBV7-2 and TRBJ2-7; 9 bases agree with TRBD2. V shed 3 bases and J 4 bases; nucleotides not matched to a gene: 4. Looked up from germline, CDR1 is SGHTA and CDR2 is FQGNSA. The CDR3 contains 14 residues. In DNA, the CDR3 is TGTGCCAGCAGCTTGCGTCTAGCGGGGTACGAGCAGTACTTC. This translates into CASSLRLAGYEQYF. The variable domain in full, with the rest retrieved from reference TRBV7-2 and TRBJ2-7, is GAGVSQSPSNKVTEKGKDVELRCDPISGHTALYWYRQSLGQGLEFLIYFQGNSAPDKSGLPSDRFSAERTGGSVSTLTIQRTQQEDSAVYLCASSLRLAGYEQYFGPGTRLTVT.

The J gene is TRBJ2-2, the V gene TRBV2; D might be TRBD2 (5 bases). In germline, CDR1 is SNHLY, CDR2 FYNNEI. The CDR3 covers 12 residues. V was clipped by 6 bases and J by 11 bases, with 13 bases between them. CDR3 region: CASSAFPSELFF. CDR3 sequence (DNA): TGTGCCAGCAGCGCATTTCCTAGCGAGCTGTTTTTT.

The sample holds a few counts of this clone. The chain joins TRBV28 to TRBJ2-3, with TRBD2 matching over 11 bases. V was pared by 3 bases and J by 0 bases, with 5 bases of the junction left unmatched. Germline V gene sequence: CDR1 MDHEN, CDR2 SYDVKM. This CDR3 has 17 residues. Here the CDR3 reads CASSFIAGGPSTDTQYF. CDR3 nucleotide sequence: TGTGCCAGCAGTTTTATAGCGGGGGGGCCGAGCACAGATACGCAGTATTTT.

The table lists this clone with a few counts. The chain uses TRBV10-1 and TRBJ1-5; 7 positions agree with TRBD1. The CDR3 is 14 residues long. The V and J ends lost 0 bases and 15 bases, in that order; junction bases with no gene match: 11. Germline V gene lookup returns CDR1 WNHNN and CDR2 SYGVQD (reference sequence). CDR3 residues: CASSESGDRDTLHF. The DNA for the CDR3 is TGCGCCAGCAGTGAGTCAGGAGACAGGGATACTTTGCATTTT.

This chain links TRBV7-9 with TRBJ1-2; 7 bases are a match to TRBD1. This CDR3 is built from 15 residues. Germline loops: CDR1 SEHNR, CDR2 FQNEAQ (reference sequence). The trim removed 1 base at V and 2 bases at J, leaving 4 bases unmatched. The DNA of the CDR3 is TGTGCCAGCAGCTTAGACGGGACAGTAAACTATGGCTACACCTTC. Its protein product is CASSLDGTVNYGYTF.

This chain's CDR3 is CAATPPGGPHEQYF. As DNA, the CDR3 is TGTGCCGCGACCCCCCCAGGGGGCCCCCACGAGCAGTACTTC. The gene calls are TRBV30 and TRBJ2-7; 8 bases match TRBD1. With 8 bases clipped from V and 5 bases from J, the junction kept 14 bases outside the gene matches. Germline loops: CDR1 GTSNPN, CDR2 SVGIG (reference sequence). The CDR3 covers 14 residues.

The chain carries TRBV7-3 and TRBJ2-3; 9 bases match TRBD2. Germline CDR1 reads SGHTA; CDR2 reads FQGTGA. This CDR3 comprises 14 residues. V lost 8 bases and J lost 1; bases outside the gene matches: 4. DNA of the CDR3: TGTGCCAGCGCTCCTAGCGGGGGCACAGATACGCAGTATTTT. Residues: CASAPSGGTDTQYF.

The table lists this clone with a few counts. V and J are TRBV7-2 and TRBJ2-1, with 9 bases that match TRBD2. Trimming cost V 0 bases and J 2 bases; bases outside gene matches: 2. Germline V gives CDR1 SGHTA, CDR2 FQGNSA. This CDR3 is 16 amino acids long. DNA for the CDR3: TGTGCCAGCAGCTTAGCTCTAGCGGGAACCTACAATGAGCAGTTCTTC. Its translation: CASSLALAGTYNEQFF.

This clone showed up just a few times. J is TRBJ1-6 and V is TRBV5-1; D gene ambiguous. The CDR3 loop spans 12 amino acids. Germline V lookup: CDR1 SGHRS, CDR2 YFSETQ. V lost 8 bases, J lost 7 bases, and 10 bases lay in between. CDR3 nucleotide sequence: TGCGCCAGTCGAGCGGGGAATTCACCCCTCCACTTT. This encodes CASRAGNSPLHF.

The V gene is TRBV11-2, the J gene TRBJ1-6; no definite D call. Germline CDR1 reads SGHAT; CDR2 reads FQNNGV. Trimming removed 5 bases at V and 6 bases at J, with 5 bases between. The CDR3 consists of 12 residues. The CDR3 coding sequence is TGTGCCAGCAGCCTCCTTAATTCACCCCTCCACTTT. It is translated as CASSLLNSPLHF.

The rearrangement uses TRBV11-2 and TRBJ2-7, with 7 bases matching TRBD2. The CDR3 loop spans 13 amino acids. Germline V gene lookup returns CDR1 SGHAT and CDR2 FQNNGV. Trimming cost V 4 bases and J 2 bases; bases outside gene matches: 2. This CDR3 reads CASSSGGTYEQYF. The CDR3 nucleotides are TGTGCCAGCAGCTCCGGGGGGACCTACGAGCAGTACTTC.

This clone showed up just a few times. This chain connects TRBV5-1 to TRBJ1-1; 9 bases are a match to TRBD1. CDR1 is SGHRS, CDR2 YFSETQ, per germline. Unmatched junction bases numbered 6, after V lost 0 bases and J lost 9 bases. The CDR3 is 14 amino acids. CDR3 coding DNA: TGCGCCAGCAGCTTGGCAAGGACAGGGGTGAAAGCTTTCTTT. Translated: CASSLARTGVKAFF.

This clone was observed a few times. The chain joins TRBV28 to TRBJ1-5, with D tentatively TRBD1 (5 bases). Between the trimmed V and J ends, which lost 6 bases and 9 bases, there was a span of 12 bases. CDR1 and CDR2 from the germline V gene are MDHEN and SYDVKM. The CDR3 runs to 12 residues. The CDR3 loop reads CASRLTQGPQHF. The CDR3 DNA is TGTGCCAGCAGACTGACCCAGGGGCCCCAGCATTTT.

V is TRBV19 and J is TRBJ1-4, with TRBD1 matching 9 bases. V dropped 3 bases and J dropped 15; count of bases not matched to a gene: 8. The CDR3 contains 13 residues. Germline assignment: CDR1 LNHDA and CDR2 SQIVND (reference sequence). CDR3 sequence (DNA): TGTGCCAGTAGTATGCTCCGGGGGACAGGGTTGTTTTTT. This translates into CASSMLRGTGLFF.

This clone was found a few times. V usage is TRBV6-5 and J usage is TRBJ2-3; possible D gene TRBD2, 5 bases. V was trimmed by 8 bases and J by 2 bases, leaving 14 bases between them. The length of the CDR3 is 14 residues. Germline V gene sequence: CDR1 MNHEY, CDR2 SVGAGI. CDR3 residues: CASCYREPTDTQYF. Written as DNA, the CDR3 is TGTGCCAGCTGCTACCGGGAACCCACAGATACGCAGTATTTT.